This T cell receptor beta chain was documented in a study of T cell responses to AZD1222 COVID-19 vaccine. The study's findings and limits: Spike-specific TCR breadth and depth both grew after two AZD1222 doses.

With respect to this clone: What it binds is unknown. A junction end diverges from the germline sequence, so it may reflect a read error. The sample has other DNA sequences that encode this CDR3 too.

Some clones are missing from TCRdb's copy, which holds only in-frame ones; the method was immunoSEQ multiplex PCR. Among approximately 110,000 clones listed, roughly 82% were seen once. This clonotype was sampled from an adult in good health. The starting material was peripheral blood, obtained on day 0 of AZD1222 vaccination.

The CDR3 sequence: CASSSGHNTEAFF. The CDR3 region has the DNA TGTGCCAGCAGCTCGGGACACAACACTGAGGCTTTCTTT. The V call is TRBV7-2, the J call TRBJ1-1; the D gene is possibly TRBD1 (6 bases). Germline CDR1 is SGHTA and CDR2 is FQGNSA. The CDR3 spans 13 residues.